Below, 22 T cell receptor beta chains from the same sample are listed, as sequenced in a study of CXCR3-negative and CXCR3-positive naive CD8 T cells. Study outcomes and limitations: Comparison of naive cells showed more hydrophobic TRB CDR3s in CXCR3-positive than in CXCR3-negative naive cells.

Their antigens are not known. Libraries of TRB cDNA were made by 5' RACE and carried UMIs. From its re-call of the 5' RACE reads, TCRdb lists each CDR3 protein once, without DNA. The sample data list over 150,000 distinct CDR3 sequences. The sample consisted of naive CXCR3+ CD8+ T cells from blood. The subset: CD45RO-CCR7+CD27+CD95- naive CD8+ T cells expressing CXCR3 (TNR3+). Receptor source: a human donor in good health. Some clones in this sample may be carry-over from other donors' samples.

The V call is TRBV5-1, the J call TRBJ1-2. Germline lookup yields CDR1 SGHRS and CDR2 YFSETQ. This CDR3 region has 16 residues. The CDR3 is CASSLWMEGTALGYTF.

V gene TRBV2 combines with J gene TRBJ2-5. Germline V CDR1 and CDR2: SNHLY, FYNNEI. The CDR3 has 11 amino acids. CDR3 region: CASSDRGTQYF. The variable domain in full, with the rest retrieved from reference TRBV2 and TRBJ2-5, is EPEVTQTPSHQVTQMGQEVILRCVPISNHLYFYWYRQILGQKVEFLVSFYNNEISEKSEIFDDQFSVERPDGSNFTLKIRSTKLEDSAMYFCASSDRGTQYFGPGTRLLVL.

This chain links TRBV6-5 with TRBJ1-1. Germline assignment: CDR1 MNHEY and CDR2 SVGAGI. This CDR3 has 15 residues. The CDR3: CASSYEVGRNTEAFF.

This sequence joins TRBV6-1 and TRBJ2-3; as DNA is missing, the TRBD1 call by TCRdb cannot be tested. The CDR3 spans 16 residues. From germline, CDR1 is MNHNS and CDR2 SASEGT. CDR3 loop: CASSPLRDSPRDTQYF.

The chain couples TRBV7-9 to TRBJ2-3; TCRdb selects TRBD2, and the lack of DNA leaves this call unchecked. CDR3 length equals 16 residues. Germline CDR1 is SEHNR and CDR2 is FQNEAQ (reference sequence). Here the CDR3 reads CASSEYWRDHTDTQYF.

This rearrangement joins TRBV29-1 to TRBJ2-7. The CDR3 runs to 12 residues. Germline V CDR1 and CDR2: SQVTM, ANQGSEA. This CDR3 reads CSVPDGNYEQYF.

The J gene is TRBJ1-5, the V gene TRBV28. The CDR3 totals 15 residues. Germline V gene sequence: CDR1 MDHEN, CDR2 SYDVKM. Here the CDR3 reads CASSLKGLGNQPQHF.

The chain recombines TRBV20-1 with TRBJ1-2. From germline, CDR1 is DFQATT and CDR2 SNEGSKA (reference sequence). The CDR3 runs to 12 residues. CDR3 in amino acids: CSAPSANYGYTF.

The V call is TRBV5-1, the J call TRBJ2-1; TCRdb reports TRBD1, a call that lacks DNA to check it against. The CDR3 covers 19 residues. Germline CDR1 and CDR2: SGHRS and YFSETQ. CDR3 sequence: CASSQRDRGSQLTYNEQFF.

This chain connects TRBV28 to TRBJ2-4; there is no DNA to check the TCRdb D call of TRBD1. Germline loops: CDR1 MDHEN, CDR2 SYDVKM. This CDR3 is built from 14 residues. CDR3 loop: CASSPLENLDIQYF. The full variable domain, in which reference TRBV28 and TRBJ2-4 provide the parts outside the CDR3, is DVKVTQSSRYLVKRTGEKVFLECVQDMDHENMFWYRQDPGLGLRLIYFSYDVKMKEKGDIPEGYSVSREKKERFSLILESASTNQTSMYLCASSPLENLDIQYFGAGTRLSVL.

The rearrangement uses TRBV2 and TRBJ2-1; TCRdb designates TRBD2, a call that cannot be tested without DNA. Per germline, CDR1 SNHLY and CDR2 FYNNEI. The CDR3 sequence is 16 residues long. This CDR3 is CASQGGRLPIPNEQFF.

This rearrangement joins TRBV15 to TRBJ2-7; the D call from TCRdb, TRBD1, cannot be confirmed without DNA. The CDR3 has 16 amino acids. Germline CDR1 LNHNV, CDR2 YYDKDF (reference sequence). CDR3 residues: CATSRETGGAAYEQYF.

The chain couples TRBV7-6 to TRBJ1-1. The CDR3 has 13 amino acids. The germline V gene encodes CDR1 SGHVS and CDR2 FNYEAQ. The CDR3 is CASSLSVGTEAFF.

The genes are TRBV12-3 or TRBV12-4 and TRBJ2-2. This CDR3 is built from 13 residues. The CDR3 is CASSFWDTGELFF.

The gene calls are TRBV9 and TRBJ1-5; the D call from TCRdb, TRBD1, cannot be confirmed without DNA. CDR3 length equals 14 residues. Germline-derived CDR1 and CDR2 are SGDLS and YYNGEE. This chain's CDR3 is CASSITGSNQPQHF.

This chain links TRBV20-1 with TRBJ2-7; TCRdb selects TRBD1, and the lack of DNA leaves this call unchecked. This CDR3 comprises 13 residues. From germline, CDR1 is DFQATT and CDR2 SNEGSKA (reference sequence). The CDR3 loop is CSARNRGTYEQYF.

J is TRBJ2-3 and V is TRBV5-4; TCRdb's D call of TRBD2 is untestable without DNA. The CDR3 contains 16 residues. Germline V gene data show CDR1 as SGHNT and CDR2 as YYREEE (reference sequence). CDR3 region: CASSLPGTSGTDTQYF.

V is TRBV29-1 and J is TRBJ1-1. The CDR3 sequence is 12 residues long. Looked up from germline, CDR1 is SQVTM and CDR2 is ANQGSEA. CDR3 sequence reads: CSVEFGGGGAFF.

The chain is built from TRBV7-9 and TRBJ2-7; TCRdb returns TRBD2, unconfirmable since there is no DNA. Germline V CDR1 and CDR2: SEHNR, FQNEAQ (reference sequence). The CDR3 contains 15 residues. This CDR3 reads CASSLVSDYSYEQYF.

This rearrangement joins TRBV7-8 to TRBJ2-1; TCRdb picks TRBD1, but there is no DNA to check that call. The CDR3 length is 16 residues. Germline CDR1 and CDR2: SGHVS and FQNEAQ. CDR3 residues: CASSPALGKHYNEQFF.

CDR3 amino acids: CASGFGLAGGSSTDTQYF. This chain uses TRBV28 with TRBJ2-3; the D call from TCRdb, TRBD2, cannot be confirmed without DNA. This CDR3 is 18 amino acids long. Germline V gives CDR1 MDHEN, CDR2 SYDVKM.

The chain carries TRBV29-1 and TRBJ2-1; lacking DNA, the TRBD1 call made by TCRdb goes unchecked. The CDR3 spans 14 residues. CDR1 and CDR2 from the germline V gene are SQVTM and ANQGSEA. CDR3 sequence reads: CSVGGSQGYNEQFF.